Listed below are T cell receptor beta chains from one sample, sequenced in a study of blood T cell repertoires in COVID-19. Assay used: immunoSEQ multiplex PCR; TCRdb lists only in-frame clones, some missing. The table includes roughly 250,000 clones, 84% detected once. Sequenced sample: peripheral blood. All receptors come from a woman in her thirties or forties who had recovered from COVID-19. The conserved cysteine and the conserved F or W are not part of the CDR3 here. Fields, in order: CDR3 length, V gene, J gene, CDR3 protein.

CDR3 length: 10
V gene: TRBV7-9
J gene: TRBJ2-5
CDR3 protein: ASSPQGETQY

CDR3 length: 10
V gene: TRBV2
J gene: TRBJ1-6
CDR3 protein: AGTGDDSPLH

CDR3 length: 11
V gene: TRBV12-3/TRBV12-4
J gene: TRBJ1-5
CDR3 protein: ASSSYSNQPQH

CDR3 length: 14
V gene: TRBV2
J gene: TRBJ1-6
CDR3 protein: ASSDHRGRWGSPLH

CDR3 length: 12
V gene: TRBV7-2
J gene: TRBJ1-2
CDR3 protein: ASSPGQRFYGYT

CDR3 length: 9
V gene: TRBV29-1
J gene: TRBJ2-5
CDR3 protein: SAGTEETQY

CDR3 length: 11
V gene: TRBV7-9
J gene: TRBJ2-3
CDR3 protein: ASSSQGGDTQY

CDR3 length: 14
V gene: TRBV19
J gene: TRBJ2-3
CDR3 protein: ASSIGGGAYSDTQY

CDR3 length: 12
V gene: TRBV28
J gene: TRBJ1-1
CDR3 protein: ASSLSGSRTEAF

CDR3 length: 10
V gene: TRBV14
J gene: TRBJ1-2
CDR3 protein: ASSRHVDGYT

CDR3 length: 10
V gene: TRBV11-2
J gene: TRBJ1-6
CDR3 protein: ASSPTGLPLH

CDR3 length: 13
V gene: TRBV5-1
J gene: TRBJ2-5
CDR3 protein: ASRLQGAVSETQY

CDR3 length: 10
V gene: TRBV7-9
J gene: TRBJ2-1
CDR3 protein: ASSLVRDEQF

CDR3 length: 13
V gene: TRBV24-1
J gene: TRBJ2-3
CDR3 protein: ATSDTRRGADTQY

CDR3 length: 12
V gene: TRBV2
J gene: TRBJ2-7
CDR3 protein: ASSQLKTGGEQY

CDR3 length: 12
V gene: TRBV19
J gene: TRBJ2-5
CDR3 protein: ASSSSRGQETQY

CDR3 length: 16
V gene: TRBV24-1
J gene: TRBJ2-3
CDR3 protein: ATSPAFGQGRHTDTQY

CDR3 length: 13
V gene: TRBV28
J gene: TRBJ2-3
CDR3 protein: ASSLRDSYTDTQY

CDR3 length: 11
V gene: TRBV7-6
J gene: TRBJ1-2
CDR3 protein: ASSLGPIYGYT

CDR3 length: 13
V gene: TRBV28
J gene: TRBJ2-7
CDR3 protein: ASSPPPGALTEQY

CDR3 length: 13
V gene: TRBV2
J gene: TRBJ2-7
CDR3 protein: ASSESRHRTYEQY

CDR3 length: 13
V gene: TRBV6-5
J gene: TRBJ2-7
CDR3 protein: ASSPLTGIPYEQY

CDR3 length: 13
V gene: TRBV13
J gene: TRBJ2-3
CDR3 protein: ASSLGQGGTDTQY

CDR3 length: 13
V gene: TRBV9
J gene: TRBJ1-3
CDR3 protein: ASSVGPGAGNTIY

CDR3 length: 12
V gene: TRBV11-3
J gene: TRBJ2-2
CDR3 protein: ASSLAGEIGELF

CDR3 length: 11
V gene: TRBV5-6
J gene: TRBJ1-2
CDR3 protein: ASAQGKFYGYT

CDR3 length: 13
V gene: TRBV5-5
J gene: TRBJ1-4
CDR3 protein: ASSLYPLSIEKLF

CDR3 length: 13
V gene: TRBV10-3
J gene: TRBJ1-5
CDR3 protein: AISEGRANNQPQH

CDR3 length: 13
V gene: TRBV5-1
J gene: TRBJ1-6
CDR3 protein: ASSLEGARNSPLH

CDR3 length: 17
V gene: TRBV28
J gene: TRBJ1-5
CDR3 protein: ASSLYRELFPYSNQPQH

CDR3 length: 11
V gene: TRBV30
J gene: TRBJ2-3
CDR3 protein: AFSGGNTDTQY

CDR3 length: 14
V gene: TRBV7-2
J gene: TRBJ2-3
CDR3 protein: ASSLGWGRSTDTQY

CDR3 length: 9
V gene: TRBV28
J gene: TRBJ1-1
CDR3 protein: ASSGRTEAF

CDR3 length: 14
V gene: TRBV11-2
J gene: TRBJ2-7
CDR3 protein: ASSRGGTGEIYEQY

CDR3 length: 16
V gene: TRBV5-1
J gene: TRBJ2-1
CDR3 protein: ASSSPFTSFTMYNEQF

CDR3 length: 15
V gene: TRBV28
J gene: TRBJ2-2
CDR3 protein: ASSPPPGGTNTGELF

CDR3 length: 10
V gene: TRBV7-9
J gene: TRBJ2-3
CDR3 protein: ASSLLTDTQY

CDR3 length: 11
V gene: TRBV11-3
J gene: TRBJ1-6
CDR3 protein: AGPDRDYSPLH

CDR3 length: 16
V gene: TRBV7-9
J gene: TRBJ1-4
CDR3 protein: ASSRWTGGASTNEKLF

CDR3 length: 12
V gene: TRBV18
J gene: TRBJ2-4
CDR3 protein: ASSPGLAKNIQY

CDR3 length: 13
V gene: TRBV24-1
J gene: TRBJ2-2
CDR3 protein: ATSPRRGNTGELF

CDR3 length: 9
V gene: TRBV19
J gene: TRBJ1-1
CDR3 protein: ASSYGEAAF

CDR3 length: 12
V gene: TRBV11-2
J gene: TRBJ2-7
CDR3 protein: ASSLGEGSGEQY

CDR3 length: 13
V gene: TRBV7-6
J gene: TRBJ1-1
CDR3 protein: ASRGDRTGNTEAF

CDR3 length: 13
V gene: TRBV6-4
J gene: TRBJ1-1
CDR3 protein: ASSLNTDRVSEAF

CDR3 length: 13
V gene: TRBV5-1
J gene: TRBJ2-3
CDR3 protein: ASSLGGLDTDTQY

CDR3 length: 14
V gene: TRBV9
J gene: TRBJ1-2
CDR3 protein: ASSARTGTGVNGYT

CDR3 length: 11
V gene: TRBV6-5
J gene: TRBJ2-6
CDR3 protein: ASTLSGANVLT

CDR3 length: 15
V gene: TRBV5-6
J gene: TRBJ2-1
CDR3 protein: ASSDGTGGTSYNEQF

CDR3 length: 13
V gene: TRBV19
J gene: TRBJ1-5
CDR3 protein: ASSPTAYSNQPQH

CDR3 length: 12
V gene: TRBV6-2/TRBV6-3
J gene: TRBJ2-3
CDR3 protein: ASSRPGLYGTQY

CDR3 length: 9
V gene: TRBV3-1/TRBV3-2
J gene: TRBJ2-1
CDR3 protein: ASSLTDEQF

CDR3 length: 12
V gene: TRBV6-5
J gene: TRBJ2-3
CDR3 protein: ASSLAGVLDTQY

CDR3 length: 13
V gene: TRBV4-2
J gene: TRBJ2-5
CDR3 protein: ASSHNSGGAETQY

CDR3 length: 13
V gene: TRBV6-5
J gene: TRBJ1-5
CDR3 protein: ASTLGRVKNQPQH